This TCR beta chain was observed in a study of blood T cells in healthy people across ages. Germline V lookup: CDR1 SGHRS, CDR2 YFSETQ. The CDR3 totals 18 residues. V was pared by 3 bases and J by 2 bases, with 5 bases of the junction left unmatched. Primed by a sample-barcoded 5' primer and a J-beta primer mix, a second PCR proceeded for about 7 to 11 cycles. In TCRdb, the 5' RACE reads were re-called with MiXCR into one record per CDR3 protein. The table has roughly 800,000 distinct CDR3 sequences, roughly 25% seen once. This same sample was also taken into another study, of T cells of mothers and their children.

This clonotype was obtained from a boy aged 5 to 17 in good health. The J gene is TRBJ2-6, the V gene TRBV5-1; 13 bases are shared with TRBD2. Input material: blood. CDR3 bases: TGCGCCAGCAGCTCCGGGACTAGCGGGGCGGCTGGGGCCAACGTCCTGACTTTC. Protein sequence: CASSSGTSGAAGANVLTF.